This T cell receptor (beta chain) was sequenced in a study of shared clonotypes between healthy human individuals. Produced via immunoSEQ multiplex PCR; TCRdb's table is partial and in-frame only. This table has roughly 760,000 clones, under 80% appearing once. On this clone itself: The same CDR3 is also encoded by other DNA sequences in this sample.

The CDR3 totals 12 residues. Looked up from germline, CDR1 is MDHEN and CDR2 is SYDVKM. The V end lost 6 bases, the J end lost 8 bases, and 10 bases lay between the germline ends. This TCR was sampled from a woman aged 25 to 45 in good health. Input material: memory CD4+ T cells sorted from blood. Subset meaning: CD45RA-negative fraction. The chain employs TRBV28 and TRBJ1-4; a weak D match, TRBD1 (5 bases). The CDR3 protein is CASRPGGEKLFF. The CDR3 nucleotides read TGTGCCAGCAGGCCCGGGGGGGAAAAACTGTTTTTT.